Listed below are T cell receptor beta chains from one sample, sequenced in a study of blood T cell repertoires in COVID-19. The protocol was immunoSEQ multiplex PCR, while the TCRdb copy is restricted to in-frame clones and leaves out a portion. The table shows around 250,000 clones, with more than 75% occurring only once. Sequencing was carried out using PBMCs or T cells enriched from blood (not recorded which). The receptors were sampled from a woman in her 50s who had been exposed to COVID-19. Both conserved end residues are part of each CDR3. Each record gives: J gene, V gene, D gene, clone size, CDR3 DNA, CDR3 protein. A D gene is named only where the DNA matches it firmly. For some rows the clone size is stated as once, few or many, or as a class when expanded; others skip it.

TRBJ2-1	TRBV10-1	TRBD2	-	TGCGCCAGCAGTGAGTATCTCCTAGCGGGGGAAAGCTCCTACAATGAGCAGTTCTTC	CASSEYLLAGESSYNEQFF
TRBJ1-1	TRBV4-3	-	-	TGCGCCAGCAGCCAAGTTGGGGCAACTGAAGCTTTCTTT	CASSQVGATEAFF
TRBJ2-4	TRBV7-2	TRBD2	-	TGTGCCAGCAGTCCAGCCCCTAGCGGTCCTGAAGTCATTCAGTACTTC	CASSPAPSGPEVIQYF
TRBJ1-1	TRBV5-1	TRBD1	-	TGCGCCAGCGGAGAATTGACAGGGCCCCTAAGTGAAGCTTTCTTT	CASGELTGPLSEAFF
TRBJ2-3	TRBV19	-	once	TGTGCCAGTAGTATGCGAGCGGGCGTCACAGATACGCAGTATTTT	CASSMRAGVTDTQYF
TRBJ1-1	TRBV6-2/TRBV6-3	-	-	TGTGCCAGCAGTTATTCTAGGACTGAAGCTTTCTTT	CASSYSRTEAFF
TRBJ1-6	TRBV28	TRBD1	-	TGTGCCAGCAAAGAGGGGGCGGATTCACCCCTCCACTTT	CASKEGADSPLHF
TRBJ2-7	TRBV2	TRBD2	-	TGTGCCAGCAGTCTTCTAGCGGGGGCCAACTACGAGCAGTACTTC	CASSLLAGANYEQYF
TRBJ1-2	TRBV29-1	-	few	TGCAGCGTTGAAAGACAGGACCGCTATGGCTACACCTTC	CSVERQDRYGYTF
TRBJ1-2	TRBV7-9	-	once	TGTGCCAGCAGCTTCGGGGAGGGGTATGGCTACACCTTC	CASSFGEGYGYTF
TRBJ2-3	TRBV6-6	-	few	TGTGCCAGCAGCCGAGACGCGCGGGCGGAAGATACGCAGTATTTT	CASSRDARAEDTQYF
TRBJ2-7	TRBV4-1	TRBD1	-	TGCGCCAGCAGCCAACAGACAGGGAACTCCTACGAGCAGTACTTC	CASSQQTGNSYEQYF
TRBJ2-2	TRBV2	-	once	TGTGCCAGCAAGGGGACTTATCTCACCGGGGAGCTGTTTTTT	CASKGTYLTGELFF
TRBJ2-7	TRBV2	TRBD2	-	TGTGCCAGCAGTGAGGCTAGCGGATTCTCCTACGAGCAGTACTTC	CASSEASGFSYEQYF
TRBJ2-3	TRBV7-9	TRBD2	-	TGTGCCAGCAGCCCGCGGACTAGCGGGGGGGCGGATGGAGATACGCAGTATTTT	CASSPRTSGGADGDTQYF
TRBJ1-4	TRBV7-2	TRBD1	-	TGTGCCAGCAGCTTCACAGGGGGGGAGACTAATGAAAAACTGTTTTTT	CASSFTGGETNEKLFF
TRBJ2-1	TRBV12-3/TRBV12-4	-	-	TGTGCCAGCAGCTCGGGGTACAGAAATGAGCAGTTCTTC	CASSSGYRNEQFF
TRBJ1-3	TRBV12-5	-	-	TGTGCTAGTGGTTTGAGTGGGGCTAGAAACACCATATATTTT	CASGLSGARNTIYF
TRBJ2-1	TRBV12-5	-	-	TGTGCTAGTGGTTTGGTACTGATGAGGGAGGTTTCGAATGAGCAGTTCTTC	CASGLVLMREVSNEQFF
TRBJ1-2	TRBV6-5	-	few	TGTGCCAGCAGTTCGAACCCCCGTCGCGGCGTTAGGGGCTACACCTTC	CASSSNPRRGVRGYTF
TRBJ1-2	TRBV7-8	TRBD1	-	TGTGCCAGCAGCTTACAGGGGGAAGACTATGGCTACACCTTC	CASSLQGEDYGYTF
TRBJ2-2	TRBV9	-	-	TGTGCCAGCAGCGTAGAACAGGGATTCGGGGAGCTGTTTTTT	CASSVEQGFGELFF
TRBJ2-3	TRBV10-1	-	-	TGCGCCAGCAGTGAGGCGACCTCAGGGTCAGATACGCAGTATTTT	CASSEATSGSDTQYF
TRBJ1-4	TRBV19	TRBD1	-	TGTGCCAGTAGCCCACAGGGGCCTAATGAAAAACTGTTTTTT	CASSPQGPNEKLFF
TRBJ1-2	TRBV30	-	-	TGTGCCTGGGGTCAGAACTATGGCTACACCTTC	CAWGQNYGYTF
TRBJ2-3	TRBV3-1/TRBV3-2	TRBD2	-	TGTGCCAGCAGCCCAACACTAGCGTTGAGCGATACGCAGTATTTT	CASSPTLALSDTQYF
TRBJ2-5	TRBV7-2	TRBD2	-	TGTGCCAGCAGCTTGTTAGCGGGGGCCTCTGGAGAGACCCAGTACTTC	CASSLLAGASGETQYF
TRBJ1-1	TRBV5-8	-	-	TGTGCCAGCAGCTTGGGGGCCCGGGGTGCTGAAGCTTTCTTT	CASSLGARGAEAFF
TRBJ1-6	TRBV19	-	-	TGTGCCAGTAGTCTAAGGGGAAATAATTCACCCCTCCACTTT	CASSLRGNNSPLHF
TRBJ1-2	TRBV18	-	-	TGTGCCAGCTCACCATTCTCGGGGGACTATGGCTACACCTTC	CASSPFSGDYGYTF
TRBJ2-7	TRBV5-1	-	-	TGCGCCAGCAGATTACAGGGGTGGGAGGACGAGCAGTACTTC	CASRLQGWEDEQYF
TRBJ1-2	TRBV19	TRBD1	-	TGTGCCAGTAAGACAGGGGACACCTATGGCTACACCTTC	CASKTGDTYGYTF
TRBJ1-2	TRBV29-1	TRBD1	-	TGCAGCGTTGGACATGGACAGGGGGCGGCCTATGGCTACACCTTC	CSVGHGQGAAYGYTF
TRBJ1-3	TRBV7-2	-	-	TGTGCCAGCAGCTTAACGTCCGGAGGGGTCTCCATATATTTT	CASSLTSGGVSIYF
TRBJ2-6	TRBV18	-	-	TGTGCCAGCTCTTCGAGCTCTGGGGCCAACGTCCTGACTTTC	CASSSSSGANVLTF
TRBJ2-2	TRBV27	TRBD2	-	TGTGCCAGCAGTTTAACCGGGACTAGTGGACCAGGGGAGCTGTTTTTT	CASSLTGTSGPGELFF
TRBJ1-3	TRBV6-5	-	few	TGTGCCAGCACCCAGGAGGACCGCTCCGGAAACACCATATATTTT	CASTQEDRSGNTIYF
TRBJ2-1	TRBV2	TRBD1	-	TGTGCCACCGGAAGGACAGGGAACGATGAGCAGTTCTTC	CATGRTGNDEQFF
TRBJ2-2	TRBV5-5	-	-	TGTGCCAGCAGCAATACAGGGTCCACCGGGGAGCTGTTTTTT	CASSNTGSTGELFF
TRBJ2-1	TRBV28	TRBD2	once	TGTGCCAGCAGTTTAGGACTAGCGGGGGGTAATGAGCAGTTCTTC	CASSLGLAGGNEQFF
TRBJ2-3	TRBV4-3	TRBD2	once	TGCGCCAGCAGCCAAGGAGGGACTAGCGGGGGGACCGACCCAGATACGCAGTATTTT	CASSQGGTSGGTDPDTQYF
TRBJ2-7	TRBV6-2/TRBV6-3	TRBD2	-	TGTGCCAGCAGTTTTGTAGCGGGGGGGAGCGAGCAGTACTTC	CASSFVAGGSEQYF
TRBJ1-2	TRBV28	-	few	TGTGCCAGCAGACCCGAGACAACCTCCTATGGCTACACCTTC	CASRPETTSYGYTF
TRBJ2-5	TRBV7-2	TRBD2	-	TGTGCCAGCAGCTCTTGGCGGGGGGGCCGAGAGACCCAGTACTTC	CASSSWRGGRETQYF
TRBJ2-1	TRBV5-1	-	-	TGCGCCAGCAGCTTGGCGACTGCTAACAATGAGCAGTTCTTC	CASSLATANNEQFF
TRBJ1-2	TRBV9	TRBD1	-	TGTGCCAGCACCCTCGGGACAGGGCATGAAGCTAACTATGGCTACACCTTC	CASTLGTGHEANYGYTF
TRBJ2-2	TRBV6-2/TRBV6-3	-	-	TGTGCCAGCAGTTCCTCTAGCACCGGGGAGCTGTTTTTT	CASSSSSTGELFF
TRBJ2-5	TRBV11-2	-	-	TGTGCCAGCAGCTCCCCGGTCGACGGGGGACCCCAAGAGACCCAGTACTTC	CASSSPVDGGPQETQYF
TRBJ1-1	TRBV19	TRBD1	-	TGTGCCAGTAGTATCAACAGGGGAGGAGGTGAAGCTTTCTTT	CASSINRGGGEAFF
TRBJ1-2	TRBV7-9	TRBD1	-	TGTGCCAGCAGCTTAGGGACCGGGACAGGGAACTATGGCTACACCTTC	CASSLGTGTGNYGYTF